This entry concerns a single TCR beta chain. TCRdb's copy holds only in-frame clones and misses some; the assay was immunoSEQ multiplex PCR. This table has roughly 150,000 clones, over 90% appearing once. Trimming stripped 0 bases from V and 3 bases from J, with 19 bases between. Germline-derived CDR1 and CDR2 are SGHRS and YFSETQ. This CDR3 comprises 18 residues. This sample was included in a study of control samples from healthy donors and cancer patients. This clonotype originated in a man aged 45-65 years in good health. Sequencing was done on a sample of blood. The rearrangement joins TRBV5-1 to TRBJ2-1, with D possibly matching TRBD2 (6 bases). CDR3 loop: CASSLVGQNRDFYNEQFF. The CDR3 DNA reads TGCGCCAGCAGCTTGGTTGGGCAGAACCGGGACTTCTACAATGAGCAGTTCTTC.